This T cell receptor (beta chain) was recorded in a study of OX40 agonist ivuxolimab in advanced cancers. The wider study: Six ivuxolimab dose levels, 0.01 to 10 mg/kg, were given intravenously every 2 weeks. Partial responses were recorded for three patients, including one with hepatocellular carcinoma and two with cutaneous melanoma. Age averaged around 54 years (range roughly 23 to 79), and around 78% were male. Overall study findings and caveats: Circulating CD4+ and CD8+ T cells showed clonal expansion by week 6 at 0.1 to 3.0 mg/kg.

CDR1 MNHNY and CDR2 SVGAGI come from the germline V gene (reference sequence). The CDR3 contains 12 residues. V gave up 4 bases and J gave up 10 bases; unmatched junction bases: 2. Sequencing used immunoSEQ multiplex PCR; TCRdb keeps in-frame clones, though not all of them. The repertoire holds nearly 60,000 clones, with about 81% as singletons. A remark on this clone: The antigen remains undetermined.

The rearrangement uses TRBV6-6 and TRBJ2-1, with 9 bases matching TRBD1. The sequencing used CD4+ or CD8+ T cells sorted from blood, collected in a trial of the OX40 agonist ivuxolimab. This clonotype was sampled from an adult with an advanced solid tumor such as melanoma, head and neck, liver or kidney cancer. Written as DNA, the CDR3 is TGTGCCAGCAGTTGGGGACAGGGCGAGCAGTTCTTC. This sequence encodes CASSWGQGEQFF.